This T cell receptor (beta chain) is from a study of CD8 T cells in acute hepatitis C reinfection. Overall study findings and caveats: Preferential TRBV04 and TRBV06 usage appeared in all groups and was not explained by the naive pool. Only TCRbeta was bulk sequenced, so alphabeta pairing is unknown. CDR3 sequences shared with other epitopes were rare.

Time point indicated: at least 347 days after estimated infection, following spontaneous clearance. Hepatitis C virus-specific T cells were sequenced directly ex vivo without in vitro expansion. A positive HCV RNA or antibody test following a negative test within 24 weeks defined acute primary infection. Trimming stripped 7 bases from V and 0 bases from J, with 12 bases between. The germline V gene encodes CDR1 MNHNY and CDR2 SVGAGI (reference sequence). The CDR3 is 14 amino acids. Profiled with immunoSEQ multiplex PCR; TCRdb holds only in-frame clones, not every one. The sample lists 2,000 to 3,000 clones; over 60% were seen once.

The chain is built from TRBV6-6 and TRBJ1-1; tentative D call: TRBD1 (5 bases). The TCR sequence derives from a middle-aged man who spontaneously cleared hepatitis C infection. Specimen: HCV NS3-1073 tetramer-sorted CD8+ T cells from PBMCs, collected at follow-up. The CDR3 is CASIEWGLNTEAFF. CDR3 sequence (DNA): TGTGCCAGCATCGAGTGGGGGTTGAACACTGAAGCTTTCTTT.